This TCR beta chain stems from a study of blood T cells in healthy people across ages. Study-wide points: No one knew whether donors had CMV, which possibly confounded expanded clonotype changes.

The CDR3 runs 14 residues. The junction had 3 bases not matched to a gene; V was cut back by 1 base and J by 3 bases. As regards this clonotype: The antigen is unknown.

The second PCR ran about 6 to 12 cycles with a sample-barcoded 5' primer and J-beta primers. TCRdb reanalysed the 5' RACE reads using MiXCR and keeps one entry per CDR3 protein. The repertoire holds 1.2 million to 1.5 million distinct CDR3 sequences, with roughly 60% as singletons. J is TRBJ2-7 and V is TRBV12-3 or TRBV12-4, with 7 bases that match TRBD2. The clonotype originates from a man younger than 35 in good health. What was sequenced was blood. CDR3 DNA: TGTGCCAGCAGTTTAGAGCGGGGAGACTACGAGCAGTACTTC. It is translated as CASSLERGDYEQYF.